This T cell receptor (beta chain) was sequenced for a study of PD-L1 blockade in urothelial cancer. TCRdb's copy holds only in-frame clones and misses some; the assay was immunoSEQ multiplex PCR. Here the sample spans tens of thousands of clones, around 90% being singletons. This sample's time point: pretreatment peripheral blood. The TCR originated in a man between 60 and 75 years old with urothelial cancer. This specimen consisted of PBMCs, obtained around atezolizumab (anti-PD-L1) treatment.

The CDR3 region has the DNA TGTGCCAGCATGCGGGGAGGTGGGGCCAACGTCCTGACTTTC. It translates to CASMRGGGANVLTF. J is TRBJ2-6 and V is TRBV6-4; maybe TRBD2 (6 bases). CDR1 MRHNA and CDR2 SNTAGT come from the germline V gene. V lost 7 bases and J 3 bases, leaving 10 bases between the germline ends. The CDR3 covers 14 residues.